This TCR beta chain was documented in a study of cytomegalovirus exposure and HLA in healthy donors. Amplification used 60 Vbeta primers and 13 Jbeta primers. Produced via immunoSEQ multiplex PCR; TCRdb's table is partial and in-frame only. Among 130,000 to 150,000 clones, roughly 73% were seen once, and the ten largest hold approximately 14%. V was shortened by 4 bases and J by 7 bases, with 5 bases between the two germline ends. CDR3 size: 12 residues. Per germline, CDR1 MRHNA and CDR2 SNTAGT. The TCR was taken from a human donor in good health. Sequences were obtained from PBMCs. The chain combines TRBV6-4 with TRBJ1-6; D not certain. The CDR3 loop is CASSATNSPLHF. The CDR3 nucleotides are TGTGCCAGCAGTGCCACAAATTCACCCCTCCACTTT.